Following are 26 T cell receptor beta chains from one sample sequenced in a study of blood T cell repertoires in COVID-19 (dated by TCRdb to the early 2020s). Libraries were prepared through the immunoSEQ multiplex PCR assay. TCRdb stores this immuneACCESS table with in-frame sequences only. Part of the clones is absent; in the studies checked, under half of the shortfall reflects unresolved V genes, and no reason is known for the rest. The sample table records 350,000 to 450,000 clones; roughly nine tenths of these occur just once. The top ten constitute about 0.9% of the sample. Sample: PBMCs or T cells enriched from blood (not recorded which). These receptors came from a woman aged 40 to 49 who had been exposed to COVID-19.

The J gene is TRBJ2-3, the V gene TRBV7-3, with D uncertain. Germline values: CDR1 SGHTA, CDR2 FQGTGA. The germline V and J ends were trimmed by 2 bases and 1 base, with 10 bases remaining between them. This CDR3 contains 15 residues. CDR3 DNA sequence: TGTGCCAGCAGCTTAGCGGCCTTGGGCACAGATACGCAGTATTTT. It codes for CASSLAALGTDTQYF.

The J gene is TRBJ1-3, the V gene TRBV7-9; D gene ambiguous. Trimming took 7 bases from V and 0 from J, leaving 7 bases between them. Germline CDR1 reads SEHNR; CDR2 reads FQNEAQ (reference sequence). CDR3 length: 13 amino acids. In nucleotides, the CDR3 is TGTGCCAGCATCCTAATCTCTGGAAACACCATATATTTT. This gives the protein CASILISGNTIYF.

The chain employs TRBV30 and TRBJ1-6, with D possibly matching TRBD1 (6 bases). Trimming pared 3 bases from V and 7 bases from J, leaving 13 bases between. This CDR3 is 14 amino acids long. The germline V gene has CDR1 GTSNPN and CDR2 SVGIG (reference sequence). CDR3 nucleotide sequence: TGTGCCTGGAGGGGGGCCTCGGGCAATTCACCCCTCCACTTT. Its protein is CAWRGASGNSPLHF.

This chain joins TRBV5-1 and TRBJ2-2; 10 bases agree with TRBD2. V gave up 1 base and J gave up 4 bases; unmatched junction bases: 7. In germline, CDR1 is SGHRS, CDR2 YFSETQ. The length of the CDR3 is 17 residues. The CDR3 protein is CASSLILAGVGTGELFF. The CDR3 nucleotides read TGCGCCAGCAGCTTGATCCTAGCGGGAGTGGGCACCGGGGAGCTGTTTTTT.

V is TRBV7-2 and J is TRBJ1-2, with no clear D. Looked up from germline, CDR1 is SGHTA and CDR2 is FQGNSA. The V end was cut by 2 bases, the J end by 2 bases, with 12 bases between. The length of the CDR3 is 15 residues. As DNA, the CDR3 is TGTGCCAGCAGCTTAAATCCCGGTTCGAACTATGGCTACACCTTC. Amino acids: CASSLNPGSNYGYTF.

This chain connects TRBV7-9 to TRBJ1-2; D not resolved. Trimming took off 4 bases at V and 3 bases at J, with 15 bases between the two ends. This CDR3 is 15 amino acids long. The germline V gene has CDR1 SEHNR and CDR2 FQNEAQ (reference sequence). The CDR3 bases are TGTGCCAGCAGCTCAACGGGGTTGGGCGACTATGGCTACACCTTC. This translates into CASSSTGLGDYGYTF.

The CDR3 loop is CASRATGGYEQYF. DNA for the CDR3: TGTGCCAGCAGGGCAACCGGGGGCTACGAGCAGTACTTC. This chain uses TRBV6-5 with TRBJ2-7, with D possibly matching TRBD2 (6 bases). Germline CDR1 is MNHEY and CDR2 is SVGAGI. V lost 6 bases to trimming and J lost 3 bases, with 12 bases between them. The CDR3 spans 13 residues.

Here the CDR3 reads CAASLGRNQPQHF. In DNA form, the CDR3 reads TGTGCCGCGTCCCTTGGGAGGAATCAGCCCCAGCATTTT. V gene TRBV30 combines with J gene TRBJ1-5, with D hard to call. Germline CDR1 GTSNPN, CDR2 SVGIG (reference sequence). Trimming stripped 8 bases from V and 4 bases from J, with 15 bases between. The CDR3 totals 13 residues.

The CDR3 region is CATHTGGEAFF. CDR3 sequence (DNA): TGTGCCACCCATACAGGGGGCGAAGCTTTCTTT. V and J are TRBV19 and TRBJ1-1, with 9 bases lining up with TRBD1. The length of the CDR3 is 11 residues. V was clipped by 10 bases and J by 8 bases; unmatched bases: 5. Germline-derived CDR1 and CDR2 are LNHDA and SQIVND (reference sequence).

V and J are TRBV12-5 and TRBJ2-2; a weak D match, TRBD1 (5 bases). Between the trimmed V and J ends, which lost 0 bases and 2 bases, there was a span of 25 bases. The germline gives CDR1 LGHNT, CDR2 FRNRAP. This CDR3 contains 21 residues. CDR3 coding DNA: TGTGCTAGTGGTTTGGTTCGCCCTAACAACTTAGGGGCAGGCAACACCGGGGAGCTGTTTTTT. This gives the protein CASGLVRPNNLGAGNTGELFF.

The V gene is TRBV7-9, the J gene TRBJ2-5; maybe TRBD1 (6 bases). Trimming shortened V by 2 bases and J by 2 bases, and 18 bases separated the two germline ends. The germline V gene encodes CDR1 SEHNR and CDR2 FQNEAQ (reference sequence). The CDR3 sequence is 17 residues long. In nucleotides, the CDR3 is TGTGCCAGCAGCTTACTATCAGGGGTACTGTCACAAGAGACCCAGTACTTC. It translates to CASSLLSGVLSQETQYF.

The chain is built from TRBV4-1 and TRBJ1-4; D remains unclear. V was clipped by 4 bases and J by 6 bases, with 15 bases between them. Germline CDR1 MGHRA, CDR2 YSYEKL. CDR3 length: 15 residues. Here the CDR3 reads CASSLQTGKYEKLFF. CDR3 nucleotide sequence: TGCGCCAGCAGCCTCCAGACGGGGAAGTATGAAAAACTGTTTTTT.

This chain uses TRBV4-3 with TRBJ2-3; 16 positions agree with TRBD2. J lost 4 bases, V lost 3 bases, and 1 base had no gene match. The CDR3 covers 16 residues. Per germline, CDR1 LGHNA and CDR2 YSLEER. In DNA form, the CDR3 reads TGCGCCAGCAGCCAGGGGACTAGCGGGAGGGCAGATACGCAGTATTTT. Protein product: CASSQGTSGRADTQYF.

This chain connects TRBV5-1 to TRBJ2-1; tentatively, D is TRBD1 (6 bases). CDR1 SGHRS and CDR2 YFSETQ come from the germline V gene. The CDR3 is made up of 13 amino acids. V was pared by 4 bases and J by 6 bases, with 11 bases between. The CDR3 DNA reads as TGCGCCAGCAGCGAGGACAGTTCCAATGAGCAGTTCTTC. Translation gives CASSEDSSNEQFF. The whole variable domain, filled in from reference TRBV5-1 and TRBJ2-1, reads KAGVTQTPRYLIKTRGQQVTLSCSPISGHRSVSWYQQTPGQGLQFLFEYFSETQRNKGNFPGRFSGRQFSNSRSEMNVSTLELGDSALYLCASSEDSSNEQFFGPGTRLTVL.

The chain joins TRBV3-1 (or the pseudogene TRBV3-2) to TRBJ1-1; perhaps TRBD1 as D (5 bases). Germline lookup yields CDR1 LGHDT and CDR2 YNNKEL (reference sequence). V dropped 7 bases and J dropped 0 bases, with 15 bases sitting between them. The CDR3 runs to 15 residues. The CDR3 coding sequence is TGTGCCAGCAATTTTAAAACAGGCCTGAACACTGAAGCTTTCTTT. Protein: CASNFKTGLNTEAFF.

The rearrangement joins TRBV7-2 to TRBJ2-7; TRBD1 is a possible D gene (6 bases). CDR3 length: 14 residues. V was cut by 4 bases and J by 2 bases, with 12 bases left in between. The germline V gene encodes CDR1 SGHTA and CDR2 FQGNSA. Here the CDR3 reads CASSSGTGTYEQYF. CDR3 nucleotides: TGTGCCAGCAGCTCTGGTACAGGGACCTACGAGCAGTACTTC.

The rearrangement uses TRBV19 and TRBJ1-6; maybe TRBD1 (6 bases). Deletions cut 11 bases from V and 6 bases from J, with 14 bases between. The CDR3 covers 13 residues. The germline CDR1 and CDR2 sequences are LNHDA and SQIVND (reference sequence). CDR3 DNA: TGTGCCTCATTAGGGGGTATTAATTCACCCCTCCACTTT. Translating it yields CASLGGINSPLHF.

The chain has TRBV6-5 and TRBJ1-6; 8 bases fit TRBD1. Per germline, CDR1 MNHEY and CDR2 SVGAGI. V shed 4 bases, J shed 10 bases, and the junction held 6 bases outside the gene matches. The CDR3 length is 14 residues. The CDR3 loop is CASSSTGVRSPLHF. The CDR3 nucleotides are TGTGCCAGCAGTTCGACAGGGGTCCGGTCACCCCTCCACTTT.

The gene calls are TRBV7-9 and TRBJ2-5, with a possible D match to TRBD2 (7 bases). The CDR3 has 16 residues. Between the trimmed V and J ends, which lost 6 bases and 3 bases, there was a span of 20 bases. From germline, CDR1 is SEHNR and CDR2 FQNEAQ (reference sequence). The CDR3 DNA reads as TGTGCCAGCAGAAACGCGGGGAGGGGGGACAAAGAGACCCAGTACTTC. Protein product: CASRNAGRGDKETQYF. Drawing the rest from reference TRBV7-9 and TRBJ2-5, the complete variable domain is DTGVSQNPRHKITKRGQNVTFRCDPISEHNRLYWYRQTLGQGPEFLTYFQNEAQLEKSRLLSDRFSAERPKGSFSTLEIQRTEQGDSAMYLCASRNAGRGDKETQYFGPGTRLLVL.

V usage is TRBV27 and J usage is TRBJ2-3; 7 nucleotides align to TRBD1. Germline V CDR1 and CDR2: MNHEY, SMNVEV (reference sequence). Unmatched junction bases numbered 3, after V lost 6 bases and J lost 0 bases. The CDR3 extends over 14 amino acids. CDR3 region: CASRTGWSTDTQYF. For the CDR3, the DNA is TGTGCCAGCAGGACAGGGTGGAGCACAGATACGCAGTATTTT.

This chain links TRBV6-4 with TRBJ1-1, with a weak D call TRBD1 (5 bases). Per germline, CDR1 MRHNA and CDR2 SNTAGT. The CDR3 runs 14 residues. Trimming left V 6 bases short and J 4 bases short, with 15 bases between. CDR3 sequence reads: CASRRSQGITEAFF. Here the CDR3 DNA reads TGTGCCAGCAGGCGGTCCCAGGGAATCACTGAAGCTTTCTTT.

This clone was seen only once. The chain is built from TRBV6-5 and TRBJ1-4; 8 bases fit TRBD1. CDR3 length: 15 residues. After removal of 8 bases from V and 5 bases from J, the junction contained 10 bases not matched to a gene. In germline, CDR1 is MNHEY, CDR2 SVGAGI. The CDR3 region has the DNA TGTGCCAGCCTCTCCCCAGGGGGCGGGAATGAAAAACTGTTTTTT. It is translated as CASLSPGGGNEKLFF.

This chain joins TRBV5-1 and TRBJ1-6; 9 nucleotides align to TRBD1. The CDR3 length is 15 residues. V was pared by 4 bases and J by 10 bases, with 9 bases of the junction left unmatched. Germline lookup yields CDR1 SGHRS and CDR2 YFSETQ. CDR3 in DNA: TGCGCCAGCAGCCTACCGGGACAGGGAGACTCACCCCTCCACTTT. Protein: CASSLPGQGDSPLHF.

The chain couples TRBV5-6 to TRBJ2-1; D is unclear. Deletions cut 1 base from V and 7 bases from J, with 12 bases between. There are 14 residues in the CDR3. The germline V gene encodes CDR1 SGHDT and CDR2 YYEEEE. The CDR3 DNA reads TGTGCCAGCAGCTTGTTCAGCGCGCAAAATGAGCAGTTCTTC. Translated: CASSLFSAQNEQFF.

This rearrangement joins TRBV5-1 to TRBJ2-2, with TRBD1 matching over 7 bases. After removal of 4 bases from V and 6 bases from J, the junction contained 12 bases not matched to a gene. The CDR3 consists of 16 residues. Germline V gene data show CDR1 as SGHRS and CDR2 as YFSETQ. CDR3 nucleotide sequence: TGCGCCAGCAGCAGTCGACAGGGAAAATTCCCCGGGGAGCTGTTTTTT. Protein sequence: CASSSRQGKFPGELFF.

As concerns this clone: Other DNA sequences from this sample encode an identical CDR3 as well. The CDR3, as DNA: TGTGCCAGCTCACCCTTAGGACAGGGAGGTACTGAAGCTTTCTTT. Residues: CASSPLGQGGTEAFF. This chain links TRBV18 with TRBJ1-1; 8 bases match TRBD1. V gave up 3 bases and J gave up 5 bases; unmatched junction bases: 8. The germline CDR1 and CDR2 sequences are KGHSH and LQKENI. The CDR3 is 15 amino acids. Full variable domain (outside the CDR3, taken from reference TRBV18 and TRBJ1-1): NAGVMQNPRHLVRRRGQEARLRCSPMKGHSHVYWYRQLPEEGLKFMVYLQKENIIDESGMPKERFSAEFPKEGPSILRIQQVVRGDSAAYFCASSPLGQGGTEAFFGQGTRLTVV.